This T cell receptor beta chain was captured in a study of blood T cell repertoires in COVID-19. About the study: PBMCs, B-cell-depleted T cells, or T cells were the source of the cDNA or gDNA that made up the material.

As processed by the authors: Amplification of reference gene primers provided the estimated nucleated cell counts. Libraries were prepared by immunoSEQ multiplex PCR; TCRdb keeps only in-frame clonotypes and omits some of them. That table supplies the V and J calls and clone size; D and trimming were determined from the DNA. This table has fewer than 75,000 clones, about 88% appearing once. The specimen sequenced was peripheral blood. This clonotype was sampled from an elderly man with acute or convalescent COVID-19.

The CDR3 region has the DNA TGTGCCAGCAGTTTAGCGAGGTACACTGAAGCTTTCTTT. It is translated as CASSLARYTEAFF. The chain carries TRBV12-3 or TRBV12-4 and TRBJ1-1; no firm D call. This CDR3 is built from 13 residues. V was cut by 0 bases and J by 3 bases, with 5 bases left in between.